Below, 30 T cell receptor beta chains from the same sample are listed, as sequenced in a study of blood T cell repertoires in COVID-19. TCRdb's table, derived via immunoSEQ multiplex PCR, lists solely in-frame clones and lacks some. In the table there are about 250,000 clones, 88% of which are singletons. The sequencing sample was made of PBMCs or T cells enriched from blood (not recorded which). These receptors were taken from a woman aged 45-65 years who had recovered from COVID-19.

The V call is TRBV4-2, the J call TRBJ2-1; possible D gene TRBD2, 5 bases. Trimming pared 1 base from V and 7 bases from J, leaving 17 bases between. Germline CDR1 reads LGHNA; CDR2 reads YNFKEQ. This CDR3 has 16 amino acids. CDR3 DNA: TGTGCCAGCAGCCAAGGTCGTGGGAGCTTGTTAAATGAGCAGTTCTTC. Its translation: CASSQGRGSLLNEQFF.

The chain recombines TRBV28 with TRBJ1-2; no clear D. In germline, CDR1 is MDHEN, CDR2 SYDVKM. This CDR3 region has 15 residues. Trimming took off 3 bases at V and 3 bases at J, with 14 bases between the two ends. The DNA for the CDR3 is TGTGCCAGCAGTTTTCTGGCGGGTTCCTACTATGGCTACACCTTC. It encodes CASSFLAGSYYGYTF.

J is TRBJ2-1 and V is TRBV27, with D tentatively TRBD1 (5 bases). Trimming left V 5 bases short and J 7 bases short, with 9 bases between. In germline, CDR1 is MNHEY, CDR2 SMNVEV (reference sequence). The CDR3 has 12 amino acids. DNA for the CDR3: TGTGCCAGCAGTATTCAGGGAAATGAGCAGTTCTTC. Amino acid sequence: CASSIQGNEQFF.

This clone was detected only a few times. This chain joins TRBV28 and TRBJ1-2, with 7 bases aligning to TRBD1. CDR1 is MDHEN and CDR2 is SYDVKM in the germline V gene. Trimming removed 6 bases from V and 7 bases from J; junction bases left unmatched: 5. CDR3 length: 12 residues. CDR3 sequence reads: CASSYRGPGYTF. The CDR3 nucleotides read TGTGCCAGCAGCTACAGGGGCCCTGGCTACACCTTC.

The CDR3 bases are TGTGCCAGCAGCTTGGTCATTAATTCACCCCTCCACTTT. This sequence encodes CASSLVINSPLHF. The chain has TRBV5-6 and TRBJ1-6; no clear D. The CDR3 length is 13 residues. V lost 0 bases and J 6 bases, leaving 4 bases between the germline ends. Germline V gene lookup returns CDR1 SGHDT and CDR2 YYEEEE.

The chain carries TRBV4-3 and TRBJ2-3; a weak D match, TRBD2 (5 bases). The CDR3 covers 16 residues. Trimming took 4 bases from V and 2 from J, leaving 16 bases between them. Germline assignment: CDR1 LGHNA and CDR2 YSLEER. CDR3 in DNA: TGCGCCAGCAGCCGACGGAACATAGCGCTCACAGATACGCAGTATTTT. It specifies CASSRRNIALTDTQYF.

The chain uses TRBV7-8 and TRBJ1-4; D gene unclear. Germline V gene lookup returns CDR1 SGHVS and CDR2 FQNEAQ. The CDR3 totals 15 residues. V was cut by 5 bases and J by 0 bases, with 10 bases left in between. Here the CDR3 DNA reads TGTGCCAGCAGCCACATTTATGCAACTAATGAAAAACTGTTTTTT. It specifies CASSHIYATNEKLFF.

The V and J genes are TRBV5-4 and TRBJ2-7, with a weak D call TRBD1 (6 bases). Germline CDR1 reads SGHNT; CDR2 reads YYREEE (reference sequence). This CDR3 contains 16 residues. Trimming took off 1 base at V and 2 bases at J, with 16 bases between the two ends. The CDR3 loop is CASSLIFRGRPYEQYF. As DNA, the CDR3 is TGTGCCAGCAGCTTGATATTTAGGGGGAGACCCTACGAGCAGTACTTC.

The rearrangement links TRBV24-1 to TRBJ2-2; D possibly corresponds to TRBD1 (6 bases). This CDR3 is 16 amino acids long. Germline CDR1 and CDR2: KGHDR and SFDVKD. V dropped 0 bases and J dropped 1 base, with 8 bases sitting between them. In DNA, the CDR3 is TGTGCCACCAGTGATTTGGGCAGGGGGAACACCGGGGAGCTGTTTTTT. Translating gives CATSDLGRGNTGELFF.

The CDR3 DNA reads TGTGCCAGCAGAATGGCAGGCACAGATACGCAGTATTTT. It yields the protein CASRMAGTDTQYF. The gene calls are TRBV27 and TRBJ2-3; D not certain. Trimming shortened V by 6 bases and J by 1 base, and 8 bases separated the two germline ends. CDR1 and CDR2 (germline): MNHEY, SMNVEV (reference sequence). The length of the CDR3 is 13 residues.

V gene TRBV3-1 (or the pseudogene TRBV3-2) combines with J gene TRBJ1-6, with D maybe TRBD1 (6 bases). This CDR3 spans 16 amino acids. V was cut by 1 base and J by 5 bases, with 12 bases left in between. CDR1 and CDR2 (germline): LGHDT, YNNKEL (reference sequence). The CDR3 is CASSQARTAHNSPLHF. The CDR3 DNA sequence: TGTGCCAGCAGCCAAGCCCGGACAGCACATAATTCACCCCTCCACTTT.

This clone was seen only a few times. V and J are TRBV7-2 and TRBJ2-7; a possible D gene is TRBD2 (6 bases). V was trimmed by 5 bases and J by 0 bases, leaving 14 bases between them. The V gene's germline CDR1 is SGHTA and CDR2 FQGNSA. This CDR3 spans 15 amino acids. CDR3 protein: CASSDSGLSSYEQYF. In DNA, the CDR3 is TGTGCCAGCAGCGATTCGGGACTGAGCTCCTACGAGCAGTACTTC.

The chain combines TRBV2 with TRBJ1-1; D remains unclear. V was shortened by 2 bases and J by 4 bases, with 14 bases between the two germline ends. CDR1 is SNHLY and CDR2 is FYNNEI in the germline V gene. CDR3 size: 15 residues. The CDR3 DNA sequence: TGTGCCAGCAGTGAAACTAGGGCCTGGAGCACTGAAGCTTTCTTT. It specifies CASSETRAWSTEAFF.

The CDR3 DNA reads TGTGCCAGCAGCCAGTACGGCCAACGGGGCTCCTACGAGCAGTACTTC. Translated, it gives CASSQYGQRGSYEQYF. V is TRBV3-1 (or the pseudogene TRBV3-2) and J is TRBJ2-7; possibly TRBD2 for D (5 bases). The V end was cut by 3 bases, the J end by 0 bases, with 15 bases between. There are 16 residues in the CDR3. Germline assignment: CDR1 LGHDT and CDR2 YNNKEL (reference sequence).

This clone was seen once. The chain employs TRBV7-2 and TRBJ2-3, with 7 bases matching TRBD2. The CDR3 is 16 amino acids. Losses at the gene ends were 4 bases for V and 2 bases for J; bases not matched to a gene: 9. Germline V gives CDR1 SGHTA, CDR2 FQGNSA. This CDR3 reads CASSSQAGKPTDTQYF. CDR3 DNA sequence: TGTGCCAGCAGCTCCCAAGCGGGAAAACCCACAGATACGCAGTATTTT.

In this sample, this clone turned up once. This chain uses TRBV5-1 with TRBJ2-3; 13 positions match TRBD2. The CDR3 contains 17 residues. In germline, CDR1 is SGHRS, CDR2 YFSETQ. V lost 2 bases, J lost 5 bases, and 8 bases stayed unmatched. CDR3 sequence: CASSFSPLAGGEDTQYF. DNA for the CDR3: TGCGCCAGCAGCTTCTCCCCACTAGCGGGGGGGGAAGATACGCAGTATTTT.

The chain joins TRBV4-3 to TRBJ2-1, with D tentatively TRBD2 (6 bases). V shed 0 bases and J shed 2 bases, with 8 bases lying between them. CDR1 LGHNA and CDR2 YSLEER come from the germline V gene. The CDR3 consists of 15 residues. CDR3 nucleotide sequence: TGCGCCAGCAGCCAAGAGGGGGGAACCTACAATGAGCAGTTCTTC. Protein product: CASSQEGGTYNEQFF.

The rearrangement joins TRBV28 to TRBJ1-2; D is uncertain. Per germline, CDR1 MDHEN and CDR2 SYDVKM. V was cut by 2 bases and J by 5 bases, with 9 bases left in between. This CDR3 is 13 amino acids long. CDR3 nucleotide sequence: TGTGCCAGCAGTTTAGGTACAGATTATGGCTACACCTTC. It encodes CASSLGTDYGYTF.

This rearrangement joins TRBV5-4 to TRBJ2-7, with D possibly TRBD1 on 6 matching bases. The CDR3 is made up of 14 amino acids. CDR1 and CDR2 (germline): SGHNT, YYREEE (reference sequence). Trimming removed 2 bases at V and 4 bases at J, with 13 bases between. The CDR3 region has the DNA TGTGCCAGCAGCTTCGGAACAGGGCCTTACGAGCAGTACTTC. It yields the protein CASSFGTGPYEQYF.

The rearrangement joins TRBV28 to TRBJ2-1; D possibly corresponds to TRBD2 (5 bases). V lost 6 bases to trimming and J lost 9 bases, with 18 bases between them. The length of the CDR3 is 14 residues. The germline gives CDR1 MDHEN, CDR2 SYDVKM. The CDR3 sequence is CASSRADSVGEQFF. In DNA form, the CDR3 reads TGTGCCAGCAGCCGCGCGGATAGCGTTGGTGAGCAGTTCTTC.

The chain couples TRBV3-1 (or the pseudogene TRBV3-2) to TRBJ2-3, with a possible D match to TRBD2 (6 bases). Trimming cost V 4 bases and J 1 base, with 12 bases left between them. CDR3 size: 15 residues. Germline V gene lookup returns CDR1 LGHDT and CDR2 YNNKEL (reference sequence). CDR3 sequence: CASSLRGGGTDTQYF. In DNA form, the CDR3 reads TGTGCCAGCAGCCTACGAGGAGGGGGCACAGATACGCAGTATTTT.

This clone was counted a few times. The CDR3 bases are TGCGCCAGCAGCTGGACAGGGACCTACGAGCAGTACTTC. Translated: CASSWTGTYEQYF. This chain connects TRBV5-1 to TRBJ2-7; 8 bases align to TRBD1. J lost 2 bases, V lost 3 bases, and 1 base had no gene match. Germline CDR1 SGHRS, CDR2 YFSETQ. The CDR3 length is 13 residues.

The chain couples TRBV9 to TRBJ2-1; 10 positions match TRBD2. There are 16 residues in the CDR3. The germline CDR1 and CDR2 sequences are SGDLS and YYNGEE. V trimming: 4 bases; J trimming: 0 bases; junction bases outside the gene matches: 4. The CDR3 region is CASSSLAGGSYNEQFF. The CDR3 coding sequence is TGTGCCAGCAGCAGCTTAGCGGGAGGCTCCTACAATGAGCAGTTCTTC. The full variable domain, with the rest looked up from reference TRBV9 and TRBJ2-1, is DSGVTQTPKHLITATGQRVTLRCSPRSGDLSVYWYQQSLDQGLQFLIQYYNGEERAKGNILERFSAQQFPDLHSELNLSSLELGDSALYFCASSSLAGGSYNEQFFGPGTRLTVL.

The V and J genes are TRBV18 and TRBJ1-6; perhaps TRBD1 as D (6 bases). The CDR3 is 16 amino acids. Germline CDR1 reads KGHSH; CDR2 reads LQKENI. Trimming took off 3 bases at V and 0 bases at J, with 9 bases between the two ends. CDR3 in DNA: TGTGCCAGCTCACCTAGCAGGGGCTCCTATAATTCACCCCTCCACTTT. It specifies CASSPSRGSYNSPLHF.

J is TRBJ2-7 and V is TRBV27, with D perhaps matching TRBD1 (6 bases). V was pared by 6 bases and J by 2 bases, with 11 bases between. Germline assignment: CDR1 MNHEY and CDR2 SMNVEV (reference sequence). The length of the CDR3 is 13 residues. The CDR3 loop reads CASSLQGTYEQYF. The CDR3 DNA reads as TGTGCCAGCAGCTTACAGGGCACCTACGAGCAGTACTTC.

The V and J genes are TRBV18 and TRBJ2-7; 8 bases align to TRBD1. With V trimmed by 4 bases and J by 3 bases, 8 bases remained unmatched. Germline-derived CDR1 and CDR2 are KGHSH and LQKENI. The CDR3 loop spans 15 amino acids. Here the CDR3 DNA reads TGTGCCAGCTCACGCGGACAGGGTAGTAGCTACGAGCAGTACTTC. Amino acid sequence: CASSRGQGSSYEQYF. The full variable domain, rest sourced from reference TRBV18 and TRBJ2-7, is NAGVMQNPRHLVRRRGQEARLRCSPMKGHSHVYWYRQLPEEGLKFMVYLQKENIIDESGMPKERFSAEFPKEGPSILRIQQVVRGDSAAYFCASSRGQGSSYEQYFGPGTRLTVT.

V is TRBV5-1 and J is TRBJ1-6; a weak D match, TRBD1 (5 bases). CDR3 length: 19 residues. V lost 4 bases, J lost 2 bases, and 22 bases lay in between. CDR1 and CDR2 from the germline V gene are SGHRS and YFSETQ. The CDR3 loop reads CASSDPDGLGGTYNSPLHF. The CDR3 DNA reads as TGCGCCAGCAGCGATCCAGACGGACTGGGGGGTACCTATAATTCACCCCTCCACTTT.

J is TRBJ1-6 and V is TRBV7-9, with 9 bases aligning to TRBD1. V lost 0 bases to trimming and J lost 6 bases; unmatched junction nucleotides: 6. The germline V gene encodes CDR1 SEHNR and CDR2 FQNEAQ (reference sequence). The CDR3 has 17 residues. Here the CDR3 DNA reads TGTGCCAGCAGCTTAGCCCCGGACAGGGGAGCTAATTCACCCCTCCACTTT. It is translated as CASSLAPDRGANSPLHF.

This chain connects TRBV28 to TRBJ1-2; TRBD1 agrees at 7 bases. J was trimmed by 5 bases and V by 6 bases; bases with no gene match: 9. CDR1 is MDHEN and CDR2 is SYDVKM in the germline V gene. The CDR3 spans 14 residues. CDR3 protein: CASRYTGVRYGYTF. The CDR3 DNA reads TGTGCCAGCAGATATACAGGGGTACGATATGGCTACACCTTC.

With regard to this clone: Other DNA sequences in this sample translate to the same CDR3. The chain couples TRBV29-1 to TRBJ2-7, with a tentative D call TRBD1 (6 bases). Between the trimmed V and J ends, which lost 6 bases and 3 bases, there was a span of 9 bases. The CDR3 totals 11 residues. In germline, CDR1 is SQVTM, CDR2 ANQGSEA. In DNA, the CDR3 is TGCAGCGTGGGGACAAGCTACGAGCAGTACTTC. Residues: CSVGTSYEQYF.